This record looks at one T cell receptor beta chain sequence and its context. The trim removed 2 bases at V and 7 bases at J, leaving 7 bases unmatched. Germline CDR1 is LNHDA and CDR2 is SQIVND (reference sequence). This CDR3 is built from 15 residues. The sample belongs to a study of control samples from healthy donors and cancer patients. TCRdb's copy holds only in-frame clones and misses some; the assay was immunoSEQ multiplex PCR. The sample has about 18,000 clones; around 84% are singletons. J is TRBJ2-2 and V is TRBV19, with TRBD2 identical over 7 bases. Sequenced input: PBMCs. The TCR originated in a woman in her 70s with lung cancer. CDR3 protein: CASSIRPSGVGELFF. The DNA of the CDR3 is TGTGCCAGTAGTATAAGGCCTAGCGGTGTCGGGGAGCTGTTTTTT.